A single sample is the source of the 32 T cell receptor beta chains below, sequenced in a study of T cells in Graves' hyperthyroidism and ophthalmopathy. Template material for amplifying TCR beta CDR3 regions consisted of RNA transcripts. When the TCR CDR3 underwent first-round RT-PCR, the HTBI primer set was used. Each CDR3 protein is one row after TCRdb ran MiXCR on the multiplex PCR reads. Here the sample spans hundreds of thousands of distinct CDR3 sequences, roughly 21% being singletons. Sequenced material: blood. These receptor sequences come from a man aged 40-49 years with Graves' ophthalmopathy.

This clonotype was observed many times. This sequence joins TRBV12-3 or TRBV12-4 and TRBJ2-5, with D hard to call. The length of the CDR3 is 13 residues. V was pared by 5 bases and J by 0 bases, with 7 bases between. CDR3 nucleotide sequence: TGTGCCAGCAGTACCCGGGACCAAGAGACCCAGTACTTC. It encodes CASSTRDQETQYF.

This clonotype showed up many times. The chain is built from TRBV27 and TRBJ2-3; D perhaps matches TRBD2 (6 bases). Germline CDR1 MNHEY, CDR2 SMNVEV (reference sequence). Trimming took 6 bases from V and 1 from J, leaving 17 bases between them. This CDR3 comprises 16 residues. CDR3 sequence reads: CASRSFRGVGTDTQYF. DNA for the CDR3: TGTGCCAGCAGATCCTTTCGCGGGGTGGGCACAGATACGCAGTATTTT.

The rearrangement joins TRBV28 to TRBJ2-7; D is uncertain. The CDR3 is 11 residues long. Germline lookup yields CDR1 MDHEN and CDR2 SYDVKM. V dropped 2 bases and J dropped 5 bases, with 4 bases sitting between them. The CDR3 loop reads CASSLTHEQYF. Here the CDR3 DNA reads TGTGCCAGCAGTTTAACGCACGAGCAGTACTTC. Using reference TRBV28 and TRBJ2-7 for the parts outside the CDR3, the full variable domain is DVKVTQSSRYLVKRTGEKVFLECVQDMDHENMFWYRQDPGLGLRLIYFSYDVKMKEKGDIPEGYSVSREKKERFSLILESASTNQTSMYLCASSLTHEQYFGPGTRLTVT.

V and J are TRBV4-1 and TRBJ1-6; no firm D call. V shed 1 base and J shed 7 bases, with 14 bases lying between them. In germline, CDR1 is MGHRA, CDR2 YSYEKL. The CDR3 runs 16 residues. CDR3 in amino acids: CASSQVSRSSNSPLHF. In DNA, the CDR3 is TGCGCCAGCAGCCAAGTTTCCCGCTCGAGCAATTCACCCCTCCACTTT.

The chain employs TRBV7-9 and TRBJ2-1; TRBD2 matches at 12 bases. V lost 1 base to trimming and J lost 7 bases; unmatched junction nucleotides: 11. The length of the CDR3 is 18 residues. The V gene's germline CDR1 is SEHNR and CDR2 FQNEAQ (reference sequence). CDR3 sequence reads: CASSLGWRLAGGPNEQFF. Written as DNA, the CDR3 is TGTGCCAGCAGCTTAGGATGGCGGCTAGCGGGAGGGCCGAATGAGCAGTTCTTC.

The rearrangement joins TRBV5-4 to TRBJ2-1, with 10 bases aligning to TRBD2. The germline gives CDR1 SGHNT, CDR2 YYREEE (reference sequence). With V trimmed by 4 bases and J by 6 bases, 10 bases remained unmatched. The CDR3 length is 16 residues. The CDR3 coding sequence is TGTGCCAGCAGCGAGGCTCCGGGACTAGCGAGCAATGAGCAGTTCTTC. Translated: CASSEAPGLASNEQFF.

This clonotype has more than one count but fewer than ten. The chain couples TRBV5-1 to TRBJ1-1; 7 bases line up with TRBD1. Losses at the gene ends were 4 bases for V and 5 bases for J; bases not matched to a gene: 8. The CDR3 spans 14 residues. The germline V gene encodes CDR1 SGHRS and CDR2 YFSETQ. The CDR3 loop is CASSHGQVGTEAFF. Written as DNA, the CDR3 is TGCGCCAGCAGCCATGGACAGGTGGGGACTGAAGCTTTCTTT. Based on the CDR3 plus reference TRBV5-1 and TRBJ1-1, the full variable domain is KAGVTQTPRYLIKTRGQQVTLSCSPISGHRSVSWYQQTPGQGLQFLFEYFSETQRNKGNFPGRFSGRQFSNSRSEMNVSTLELGDSALYLCASSHGQVGTEAFFGQGTRLTVV.

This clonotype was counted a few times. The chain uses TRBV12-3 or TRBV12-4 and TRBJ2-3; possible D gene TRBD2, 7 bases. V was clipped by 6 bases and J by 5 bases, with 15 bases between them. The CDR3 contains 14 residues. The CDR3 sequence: CASSRGAGQDTQYF. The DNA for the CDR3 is TGTGCCAGCAGCCGGGGGGCCGGGCAAGATACGCAGTATTTT.

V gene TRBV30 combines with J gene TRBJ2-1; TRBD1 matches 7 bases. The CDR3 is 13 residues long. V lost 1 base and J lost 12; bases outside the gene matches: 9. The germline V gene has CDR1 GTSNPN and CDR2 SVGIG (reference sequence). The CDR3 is CAWSAGKTGSQFF. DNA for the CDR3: TGTGCCTGGAGTGCGGGGAAGACAGGGTCGCAGTTCTTC.

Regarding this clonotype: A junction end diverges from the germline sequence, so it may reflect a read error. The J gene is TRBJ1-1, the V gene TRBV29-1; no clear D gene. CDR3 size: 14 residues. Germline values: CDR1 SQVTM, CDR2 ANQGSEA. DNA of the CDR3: TGCAGCGTTGCTGAAGCAGTGAGGAACACTGAAGCTTCCTTT. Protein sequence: CSVAEAVRNTEASF.

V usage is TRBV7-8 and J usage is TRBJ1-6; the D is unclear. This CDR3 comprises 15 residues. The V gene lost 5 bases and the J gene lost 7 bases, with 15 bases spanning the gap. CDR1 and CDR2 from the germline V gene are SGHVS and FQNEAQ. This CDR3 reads CASSPDGGRNSPLHF. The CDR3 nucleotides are TGTGCCAGCAGCCCGGACGGCGGGAGGAATTCACCCCTCCACTTT.

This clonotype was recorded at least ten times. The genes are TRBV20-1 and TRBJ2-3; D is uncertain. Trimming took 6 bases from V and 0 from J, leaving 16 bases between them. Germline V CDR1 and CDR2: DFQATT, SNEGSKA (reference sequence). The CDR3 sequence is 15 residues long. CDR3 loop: CSARTGPKSTDTQYF. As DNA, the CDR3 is TGCAGTGCACGAACGGGCCCTAAGAGCACAGATACGCAGTATTTT.

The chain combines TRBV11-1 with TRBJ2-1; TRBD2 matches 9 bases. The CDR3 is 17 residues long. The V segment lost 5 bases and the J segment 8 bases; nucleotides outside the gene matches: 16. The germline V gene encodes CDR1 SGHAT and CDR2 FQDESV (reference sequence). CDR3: CASSAGDLSGRGHEQFF. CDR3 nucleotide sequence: TGTGCCAGCAGCGCAGGGGATCTTAGCGGGAGAGGGCATGAGCAGTTCTTC.

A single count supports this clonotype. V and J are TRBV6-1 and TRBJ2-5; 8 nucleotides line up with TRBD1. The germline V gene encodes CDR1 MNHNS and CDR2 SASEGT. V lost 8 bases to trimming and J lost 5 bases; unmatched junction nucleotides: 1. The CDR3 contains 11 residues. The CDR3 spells CASWTGETQYF. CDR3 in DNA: TGTGCCAGCTGGACAGGGGAGACCCAGTACTTC.

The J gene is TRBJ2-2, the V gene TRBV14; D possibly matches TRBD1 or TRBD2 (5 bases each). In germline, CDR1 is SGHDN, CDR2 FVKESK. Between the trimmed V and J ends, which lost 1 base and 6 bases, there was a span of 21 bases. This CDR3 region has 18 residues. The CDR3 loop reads CASSQVSPGPIDSGELFF. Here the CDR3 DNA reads TGTGCCAGCAGCCAAGTCTCACCGGGACCGATAGACTCCGGGGAGCTGTTTTTT.

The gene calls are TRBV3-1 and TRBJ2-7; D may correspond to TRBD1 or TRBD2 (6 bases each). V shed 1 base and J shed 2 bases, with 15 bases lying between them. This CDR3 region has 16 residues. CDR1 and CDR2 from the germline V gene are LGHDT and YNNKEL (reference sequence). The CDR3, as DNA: TGTGCCAGCAGCCAAGCCCCGGGGGCCGGGCCCTACGAGCAGTACTTC. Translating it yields CASSQAPGAGPYEQYF.

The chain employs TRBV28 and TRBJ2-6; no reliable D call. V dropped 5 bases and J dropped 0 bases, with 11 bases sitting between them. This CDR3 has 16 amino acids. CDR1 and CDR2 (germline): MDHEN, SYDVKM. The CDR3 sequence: CASSLGSFSGANVLTF. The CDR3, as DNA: TGTGCCAGCAGTCTGGGTTCCTTCTCTGGGGCCAACGTCCTGACTTTC.

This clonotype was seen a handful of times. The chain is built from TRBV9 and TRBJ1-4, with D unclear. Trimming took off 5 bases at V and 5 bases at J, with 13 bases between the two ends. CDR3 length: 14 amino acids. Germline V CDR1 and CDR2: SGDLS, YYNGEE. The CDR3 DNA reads TGTGCCAGCAGTGCCGAGGGTGGGAATGAAAAACTGTTTTTT. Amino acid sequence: CASSAEGGNEKLFF.

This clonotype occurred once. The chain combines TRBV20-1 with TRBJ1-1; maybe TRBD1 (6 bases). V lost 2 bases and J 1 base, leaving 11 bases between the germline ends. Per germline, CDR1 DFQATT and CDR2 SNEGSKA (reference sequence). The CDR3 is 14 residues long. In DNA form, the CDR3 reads TGCAGTGCTAGAATGGGGGGGGCGAACACTGAAGCTTTCTTT. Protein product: CSARMGGANTEAFF.

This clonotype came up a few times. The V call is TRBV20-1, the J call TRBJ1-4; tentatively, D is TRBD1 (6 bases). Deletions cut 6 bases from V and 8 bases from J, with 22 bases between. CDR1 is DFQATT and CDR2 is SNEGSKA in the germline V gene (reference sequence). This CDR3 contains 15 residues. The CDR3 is CSAPNRELAGEKLFF. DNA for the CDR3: TGCAGTGCGCCGAACAGGGAGTTGGCTGGCGAAAAACTGTTTTTT.

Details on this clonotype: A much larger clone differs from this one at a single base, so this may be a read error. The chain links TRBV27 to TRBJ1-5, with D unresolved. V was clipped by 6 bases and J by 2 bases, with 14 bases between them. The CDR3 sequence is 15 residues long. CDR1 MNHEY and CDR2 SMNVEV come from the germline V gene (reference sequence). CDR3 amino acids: CASRSMDLGNQPQHF. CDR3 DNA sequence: TGTGCCAGCAGAAGCATGGACCTAGGCAATCAGCCCCAGCATTTT.

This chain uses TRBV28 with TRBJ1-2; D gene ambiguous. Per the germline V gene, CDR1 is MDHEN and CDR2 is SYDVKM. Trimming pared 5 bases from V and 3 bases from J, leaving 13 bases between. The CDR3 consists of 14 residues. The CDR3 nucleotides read TGTGCCAGCAGTCCTCCGGGAACCCACTATGGCTACACCTTC. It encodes CASSPPGTHYGYTF.

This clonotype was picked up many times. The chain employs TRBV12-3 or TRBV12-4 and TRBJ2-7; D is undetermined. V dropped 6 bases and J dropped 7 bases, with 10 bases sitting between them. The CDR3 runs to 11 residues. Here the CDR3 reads CASSHPGEQYF. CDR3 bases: TGTGCCAGCAGCCATCCCGGGGAGCAGTACTTC.

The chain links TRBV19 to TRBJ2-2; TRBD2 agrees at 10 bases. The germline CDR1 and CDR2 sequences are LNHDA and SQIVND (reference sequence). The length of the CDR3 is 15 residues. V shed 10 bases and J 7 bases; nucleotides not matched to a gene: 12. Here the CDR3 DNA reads TGTGCCACCTCACCCACTAGCGGGAAAAACGGGGAGCTGTTTTTT. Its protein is CATSPTSGKNGELFF. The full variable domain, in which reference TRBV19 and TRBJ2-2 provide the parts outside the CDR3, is DGGITQSPKYLFRKEGQNVTLSCEQNLNHDAMYWYRQDPGQGLRLIYYSQIVNDFQKGDIAEGYSVSREKKESFPLTVTSAQKNPTAFYLCATSPTSGKNGELFFGEGSRLTVL.

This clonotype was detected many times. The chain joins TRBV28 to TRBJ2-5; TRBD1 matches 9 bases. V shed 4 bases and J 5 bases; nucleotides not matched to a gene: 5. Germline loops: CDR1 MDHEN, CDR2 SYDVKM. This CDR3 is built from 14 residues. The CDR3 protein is CASSSTGGRETQYF. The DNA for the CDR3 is TGTGCCAGCAGTTCCACAGGGGGCAGGGAGACCCAGTACTTC.

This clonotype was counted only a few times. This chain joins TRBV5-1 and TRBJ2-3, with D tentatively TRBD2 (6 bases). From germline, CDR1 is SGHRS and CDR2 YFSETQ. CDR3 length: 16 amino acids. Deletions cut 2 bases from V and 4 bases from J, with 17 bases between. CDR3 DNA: TGCGCCAGCAGCTTAACGGTCCCAAGCGGGTCAGATACGCAGTATTTT. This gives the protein CASSLTVPSGSDTQYF.

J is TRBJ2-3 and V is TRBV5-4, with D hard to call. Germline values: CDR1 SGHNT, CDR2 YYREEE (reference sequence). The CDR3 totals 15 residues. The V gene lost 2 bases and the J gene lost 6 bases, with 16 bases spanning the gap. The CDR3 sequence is CASSLGRHPRDTQYF. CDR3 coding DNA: TGTGCCAGCAGCTTAGGCCGACACCCGAGGGATACGCAGTATTTT.

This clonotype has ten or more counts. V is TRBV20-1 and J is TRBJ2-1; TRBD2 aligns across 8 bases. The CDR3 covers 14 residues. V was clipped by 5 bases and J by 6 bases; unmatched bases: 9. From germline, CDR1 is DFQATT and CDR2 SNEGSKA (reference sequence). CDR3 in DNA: TGCAGTGCTTTAGCGGGGCGTCAGGGCAATGAGCAGTTCTTC. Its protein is CSALAGRQGNEQFF.

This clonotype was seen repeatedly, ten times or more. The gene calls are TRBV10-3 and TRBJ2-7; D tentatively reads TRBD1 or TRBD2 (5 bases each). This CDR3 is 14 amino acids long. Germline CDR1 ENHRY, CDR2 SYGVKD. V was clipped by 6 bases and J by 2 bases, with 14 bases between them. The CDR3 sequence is CAISPGTGTYEQYF. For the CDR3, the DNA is TGTGCCATCAGCCCCGGGACGGGAACCTACGAGCAGTACTTC.

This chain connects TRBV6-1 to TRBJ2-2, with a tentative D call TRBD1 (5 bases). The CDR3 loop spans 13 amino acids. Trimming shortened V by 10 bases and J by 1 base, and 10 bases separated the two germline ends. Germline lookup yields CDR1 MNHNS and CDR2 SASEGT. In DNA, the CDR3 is TGTGCCACCAGGGCGCGGAACACCGGGGAGCTGTTTTTT. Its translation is CATRARNTGELFF.

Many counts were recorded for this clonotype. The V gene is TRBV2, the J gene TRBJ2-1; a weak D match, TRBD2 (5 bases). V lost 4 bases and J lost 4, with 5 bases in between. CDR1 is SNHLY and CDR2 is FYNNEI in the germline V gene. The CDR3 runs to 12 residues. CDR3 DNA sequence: TGTGCCAGCAGTGGGGAGTACAATGAGCAGTTCTTC. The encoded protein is CASSGEYNEQFF.

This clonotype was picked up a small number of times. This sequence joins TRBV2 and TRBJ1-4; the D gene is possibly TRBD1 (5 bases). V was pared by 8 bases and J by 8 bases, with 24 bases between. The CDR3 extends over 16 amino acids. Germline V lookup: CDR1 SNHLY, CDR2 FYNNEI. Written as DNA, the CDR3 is TGTGCCAGCCGACTTAAGTCAGGGCGTTTAGGAGAAAAACTGTTTTTT. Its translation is CASRLKSGRLGEKLFF.